Listed below are T cell receptor beta chains from one sample, sequenced in a study of beta chain features in type 1 diabetes. Profiling relied on immunoSEQ multiplex PCR, and the TCRdb table lists in-frame clones only, not all of them. The sample has over 650,000 clones, over 11% seen once. Sequenced input: naive CD4+ T cells from blood. These receptors all come from a man between 18 and 29 years old with type 1 diabetes. Both conserved end residues are part of each CDR3. The D gene is left open where the match is weak. Some rows have no size entry. The others give once, few or many, or a class for an expanded clone.

>few|TRBJ2-5|-|TRBV7-2
CASSLGSETQYF
TGTGCCAGCAGCTTAGGCTCAGAGACCCAGTACTTC
>-|TRBJ1-1|-|TRBV7-8
CASSLPVGGLGTEAFF
TGTGCCAGCAGCTTACCAGTTGGGGGCTTGGGGACTGAAGCTTTCTTT
>-|TRBJ2-5|-|TRBV2
CASLYQETQYF
TGTGCCAGCCTGTACCAAGAGACCCAGTACTTC
>once|TRBJ2-1|TRBD1|TRBV5-6
CASSLRGGTYNEQFF
TGTGCCAGCAGCTTGAGAGGGGGCACATACAATGAGCAGTTCTTC
>-|TRBJ1-5|TRBD1|TRBV5-6
CASSAAGGSNQPQHF
TGTGCCAGCAGCGCAGCAGGGGGAAGCAATCAGCCCCAGCATTTT
>-|TRBJ2-7|-|TRBV28
CASSPSRGTYEQYF
TGTGCCAGCAGCCCATCACGGGGGACCTACGAGCAGTACTTC
>-|TRBJ1-5|TRBD1|TRBV2
CATRDREGNQPQHF
TGTGCCACCAGGGACAGGGAGGGCAATCAGCCCCAGCATTTT
>-|TRBJ2-1|TRBD2|TRBV5-1
CASTFSGIPDEQFF
TGCGCCAGCACCTTTAGCGGGATTCCCGATGAGCAGTTCTTC
>few|TRBJ2-5|-|TRBV30
CAWSVGETQYF
TGTGCCTGGAGTGTGGGTGAGACCCAGTACTTC
>few|TRBJ2-7|-|TRBV7-2
CASSWTNTYEQYF
TGTGCCAGCAGCTGGACCAACACCTACGAGCAGTACTTC
>few|TRBJ1-1|-|TRBV30
CAWRGSFVLNTEAFF
TGTGCCTGGAGGGGTTCCTTTGTCTTGAACACTGAAGCTTTCTTT
>few|TRBJ2-7|-|TRBV6-5
CASSNTRGSYEQYF
TGTGCCAGCAGTAATACACGGGGCTCCTACGAGCAGTACTTC
>-|TRBJ2-1|-|TRBV6-5
CASSYSGSSYNEQFF
TGTGCCAGCAGTTACTCTGGAAGCTCCTACAATGAGCAGTTCTTC
>few|TRBJ1-1|-|TRBV18
CASSPLTEAFF
TGTGCCAGCTCACCACTCACTGAAGCTTTCTTT
>-|TRBJ2-7|-|TRBV30
CAWSVRGGSDRQYF
TGTGCCTGGAGTGTACGTGGGGGGTCCGACAGGCAGTACTTC
>-|TRBJ2-1|-|TRBV11-2
CASSLQGQYNEQFF
TGTGCCAGCAGCTTACAAGGCCAATACAATGAGCAGTTCTTC
>-|TRBJ1-2|-|TRBV15
CATSRDQWASNYGYTF
TGTGCCACCAGCAGAGATCAGTGGGCCTCCAACTATGGCTACACCTTC
>few|TRBJ1-2|-|TRBV5-6
CASSPPDGHYGYTF
TGTGCCAGCAGCCCCCCGGACGGGCACTATGGCTACACCTTC
>few|TRBJ2-3|TRBD1|TRBV28
CASSSTGGKVTDTQYF
TGTGCCAGCAGTTCGACAGGGGGAAAGGTCACAGATACGCAGTATTTT
>few|TRBJ2-1|TRBD2|TRBV6-5
CASSYFSGRGDNEQFF
TGTGCCAGCAGTTACTTTAGCGGGAGGGGGGACAATGAGCAGTTCTTC
>few|TRBJ1-2|-|TRBV7-9
CASTENRDLGYTF
TGTGCCAGCACCGAAAACAGGGATTTGGGCTACACCTTC
>few|TRBJ1-6|-|TRBV7-3
CASSLKGSSPLHF
TGTGCCAGCAGCTTAAAAGGGAGTTCACCCCTCCACTTT
>few|TRBJ2-3|-|TRBV7-9
CASSSRQIGTDTQYF
TGTGCCAGCAGCTCACGACAGATAGGCACAGATACGCAGTATTTT
>few|TRBJ2-5|-|TRBV7-2
CASSPRSTQETQYF
TGTGCCAGCAGCCCCCGATCGACCCAAGAGACCCAGTACTTC
>-|TRBJ2-3|-|TRBV11-3
CASSLGSASTDTQYF
TGTGCCAGCAGCCTTGGGTCGGCTAGCACAGATACGCAGTATTTT
>-|TRBJ2-7|TRBD1|TRBV29-1
CSVDHGQGAGEQYF
TGCAGCGTTGATCACGGACAGGGGGCTGGCGAGCAGTACTTC
>few|TRBJ1-1|-|TRBV19
CASSIGSNTEAFF
TGTGCCAGTAGTATAGGGTCGAACACTGAAGCTTTCTTT
>-|TRBJ2-3|-|TRBV9
CASSVTAVGRGTDTQYF
TGTGCCAGCAGCGTTACCGCGGTTGGGCGGGGCACAGATACGCAGTATTTT